This T cell receptor beta chain was sequenced during a study of blood T cell repertoires in COVID-19. Looking at the study overall: The samples span acute and convalescent COVID-19 from the United States, Italy and Spain.

Trimming took off 7 bases at V and 0 bases at J, with 15 bases between the two ends. CDR3 length equals 15 residues. Per the germline V gene, CDR1 is SGHTA and CDR2 is FQGNSA. Method: immunoSEQ multiplex PCR; TCRdb's copy keeps in-frame clones and lacks some. The sample shows over 200,000 clones, 80% to 85% of them seen only once. V usage is TRBV7-2 and J usage is TRBJ1-2, with a possible D match to TRBD1 (6 bases). The sequencing input was peripheral blood. The sequence derives from an elderly woman with active or convalescent COVID-19. The CDR3 here is CASKGGGSTNYGYTF. CDR3 sequence (DNA): TGTGCCAGCAAAGGCGGGGGCAGTACTAACTATGGCTACACCTTC.